This T cell receptor beta chain is from a study of shared clonotypes between healthy human individuals (TCRdb year 2020). Regarding the study in general: Three men and a couple of women, aged 18 to 49 years, made up the cohort. Blood TCR repertoires of five healthy adults were deeply sequenced to estimate repertoire size and the extent of clonotype sharing between individuals. Libraries were prepared and TCR repertoires were sequenced by different laboratories using diverse techniques, in order to increase sequencing depth and limit assay-specific biases. Each donor's leukapheresis produced roughly between about 0.8 and 10 billion PBMCs. For each donor, CD4 naive and CD4 memory were each run on three plates, CD8 naive on two plates, and CD8 memory on one plate.

Points the paper makes about the study in general: Even with the large sequencing depth, rarefaction of the sorted-subset datasets indicated that sequencing was incomplete. Around 5% of naive CD4, roughly 3.6% of naive CD8, approximately 2.2% of memory CD4, and approximately 0.4% of memory CD8 clonotypes were shared across several donors. The genetic and exposure-history diversity represented was limited by the small number of donors. Pairwise subsampling indicated that sequencing depth was expected to affect the degree of clonotype sharing among donors. Compared with non-shared clonotypes, clonotypes shared by all four sorted-subset donors had higher generation probabilities. Sampling was limited to blood, and TCR repertoires in tissue likely differ from TCR repertoires in blood. Larger estimated clonotype richness was generally found for naive subsets than for memory subsets.

The CDR3 spans 16 residues, from the cysteine through the phenylalanine. The DNA shown is the 48-base CDR3, in frame from base 1. V ends up 6 bases short and J 4 bases short, with an unmatched junction base count of 5. CDR1 and CDR2, per the germline V gene, are MDHEN and SYDVKM. Points on this clone: Its antigen has not been determined. It has no much larger one-base neighbor in the sample; base qualities were not kept.

TCR CDR3 regions were amplified from genomic DNA by multiplex PCR using the deep immunoSEQ assay. Extracted genomic DNA from each cell subset was distributed evenly across all wells of several immunoSEQ 96-well plates, and each plate was treated as a replicate. For sorted subsets, around 0.2 ug genomic DNA, equal to tens of thousands of T cell genomes, was loaded into each replicate PCR. The purified libraries were quantified using a Qubit 3.0 fluorometer, sized with a Bioanalyzer 2100, and then quantified again using the KAPA Library Quantification kit. Every immunoSEQ 96-well plate was sequenced on a separate single-read 150-cycle Illumina NextSeq 550 flow cell. In the original analysis: Because the immunoSEQ output held only junctional sequences and lacked quality scores, the filtering could not match the filtering applied to full-length reads. Sequences were annotated with PyIR, a Python wrapper for IgBLAST v1.9, and V/J genes and CDR3 were assigned using IMGT germline references. Reads were filtered out if the reads had weak V/J assignments (E-value above 1e-6), no CDR3, stop codons, out-of-frame junctions, or ambiguous translated residues. V3J clonotypes were defined by identical inferred V gene, J gene, and CDR3 amino acid sequence. Percentage overlap between repertoires was calculated by dividing the number of shared unique clonotypes by the size of the smaller repertoire. Richness of each repertoire was evaluated using RTK rarefaction, the Chao1 estimator, and Recon v2.1 estimates of unobserved clonotypes. Generation probabilities for all TCRbeta clonotypes obtained by the gDNA method from a handful of donors were computed using OLGA. Held by TCRdb, this immuneACCESS table contains in-frame sequences only and omits some clones. Under half of the omission traces to an unresolved V gene where checked; the cause of the rest is unknown. V and J calls and clone size are given by that table; D and trimming were obtained from the DNA. The sample table shows 1 million to 1.2 million clones, and around three quarters are seen once. The ten largest clones represent roughly 0.82% of the sample.

Donors were healthy HIV-negative adults with no recently reported acute infections or vaccinations. Every donor was a Caucasian adult residing in Nashville, Tennessee, USA. CD4+ T cells were enriched by magnetic negative selection; naive cells were then positively selected on CD45RA, and the negative fraction formed the memory subset. After blood collection by leukapheresis, PBMCs were isolated using Ficoll-Histopaque density gradient centrifugation and then cryopreserved in the vapor phase of liquid nitrogen. Purity and quantity of every magnetically sorted T cell population were checked by analytical flow cytometry. From each sorted fraction, genomic DNA was isolated and quantified by UV absorbance on a Nanodrop 2000c.

Input material: memory CD4+ T cells from PBMCs. The intended sense of this specimen's cell subset or site label: CD45RA-negative fraction. The V and J segments used are TRBV28 and TRBJ2-6, with 11 middle bases fitting TRBD1. This TCR was sampled from a man between 18 and 35 years old in good health. Some clones in this sample may be carry-over from other donors' samples. The CDR3 protein sequence reads: CASSGQGASGANVLTF. The nucleotide sequence is given as TGTGCCAGCAGCGGACAGGGGGCGTCAGGGGCCAACGTCCTGACTTTC.